These 18 T cell receptor beta chains were all obtained from the same sample, sequenced in a study of T cell repertoires in ileal Crohn's disease. The data were produced by immunoSEQ multiplex PCR, yet TCRdb's version contains in-frame clones alone and is incomplete. The table has over 8,000 clones, around 84% seen once. The sequencing input was ileal tissue. Source of these receptors: an adult with Crohn's disease.

This clone was seen once. This chain links TRBV19 with TRBJ2-3; a possible D gene is TRBD2 (5 bases). Trimming left V 4 bases short and J 3 bases short, with 17 bases between. Germline V CDR1 and CDR2: LNHDA, SQIVND (reference sequence). The CDR3 totals 16 residues. CDR3 DNA sequence: TGTGCCAGTAGTACCTCGGAGGCGCCTAGGACAGATACGCAGTATTTT. This sequence encodes CASSTSEAPRTDTQYF.

The chain couples TRBV7-2 to TRBJ1-2; TRBD1 aligns across 8 bases. This CDR3 spans 13 amino acids. The germline gives CDR1 SGHTA, CDR2 FQGNSA. The junction had 3 bases not matched to a gene; V was cut back by 2 bases and J by 7 bases. The CDR3 here is CASSLQGAGGYTF. DNA of the CDR3: TGTGCCAGCAGCTTACAGGGGGCGGGTGGCTACACCTTC. The full variable domain, in which reference TRBV7-2 and TRBJ1-2 provide the parts outside the CDR3, is GAGVSQSPSNKVTEKGKDVELRCDPISGHTALYWYRQSLGQGLEFLIYFQGNSAPDKSGLPSDRFSAERTGGSVSTLTIQRTQQEDSAVYLCASSLQGAGGYTFGSGTRLTVV.

The chain has TRBV27 and TRBJ2-5, with D possibly called TRBD1 or TRBD2 (6 bases each). Looked up from germline, CDR1 is MNHEY and CDR2 is SMNVEV (reference sequence). Trimming took 8 bases from V and 1 from J, leaving 17 bases between them. The CDR3 contains 15 residues. The chain's CDR3 is CASALSRGPQETQYF. CDR3 DNA sequence: TGTGCCAGCGCTCTAAGTCGGGGGCCCCAAGAGACCCAGTACTTC.

The chain carries TRBV7-2 and TRBJ1-1; maybe TRBD1 (5 bases). The CDR3 spans 14 residues. Trimming removed 6 bases at V and 8 bases at J, with 19 bases between. Germline V gives CDR1 SGHTA, CDR2 FQGNSA. CDR3 residues: CASSPPPGGEEAFF. The CDR3 nucleotides read TGTGCCAGCAGTCCCCCCCCGGGGGGGGAAGAAGCTTTCTTT.

This clone was seen only a few times. The rearrangement joins TRBV5-1 to TRBJ2-2; D ambiguous. CDR1 and CDR2 (germline): SGHRS, YFSETQ. The CDR3 consists of 15 residues. The V end was cut by 0 bases, the J end by 0 bases, with 6 bases between. The CDR3 reads CASSLVASNTGELFF. DNA of the CDR3: TGCGCCAGCAGCTTGGTGGCTTCGAACACCGGGGAGCTGTTTTTT.

The chain couples TRBV7-2 to TRBJ1-1, with D possibly TRBD1 on 6 matching bases. CDR3 size: 14 residues. The germline CDR1 and CDR2 sequences are SGHTA and FQGNSA. V dropped 3 bases and J dropped 4 bases, with 12 bases sitting between them. CDR3 DNA sequence: TGTGCCAGCAGCTTCTACAGGGTGGTCACTGAAGCTTTCTTT. Its protein is CASSFYRVVTEAFF.

CDR3 nucleotides: TGCGCCAGCAGCCAGGAACCGGGAAAGACCCAGTACTTC. Translating it yields CASSQEPGKTQYF. The chain is built from TRBV4-3 and TRBJ2-5; tentatively, D is TRBD2 (5 bases). In germline, CDR1 is LGHNA, CDR2 YSLEER. Trimming took 3 bases from V and 6 from J, leaving 11 bases between them. This CDR3 comprises 13 residues.

This rearrangement joins TRBV19 to TRBJ1-1; maybe TRBD1 (5 bases). Germline CDR1 is LNHDA and CDR2 is SQIVND (reference sequence). The CDR3 length is 11 residues. V lost 5 bases, J lost 12 bases, and 13 bases lay in between. The CDR3, as DNA: TGTGCCAGTAGTCCCGGGGGAGAGACTTTCTTT. Protein product: CASSPGGETFF. The full variable domain, its missing parts supplied by reference TRBV19 and TRBJ1-1, is DGGITQSPKYLFRKEGQNVTLSCEQNLNHDAMYWYRQDPGQGLRLIYYSQIVNDFQKGDIAEGYSVSREKKESFPLTVTSAQKNPTAFYLCASSPGGETFFGQGTRLTVV.

V usage is TRBV19 and J usage is TRBJ1-4, with no clear D. The germline V gene has CDR1 LNHDA and CDR2 SQIVND (reference sequence). The CDR3 runs to 16 residues. Trimming pared 5 bases from V and 0 bases from J, leaving 13 bases between. CDR3 loop: CASSATRVSTNEKLFF. DNA of the CDR3: TGTGCCAGTAGTGCTACCCGGGTGTCAACTAATGAAAAACTGTTTTTT.

The CDR3 nucleotides read TGTGCCATCAGTGAGTCAGGCAGTCCCTACGAGCAGTACTTC. Encoded protein: CAISESGSPYEQYF. The rearrangement links TRBV10-3 to TRBJ2-7, with D unresolved. CDR3 length: 14 residues. V was shortened by 0 bases and J by 2 bases, with 8 bases between the two germline ends. Germline CDR1 and CDR2: ENHRY and SYGVKD.

The CDR3 DNA follows: TGCAGCGTTGGGGGGGAGAGCAATCAGCCCCAGCATTTT. This sequence encodes CSVGGESNQPQHF. V is TRBV29-1 and J is TRBJ1-5, with D perhaps matching TRBD1 (5 bases). The CDR3 sequence is 13 residues long. Germline V CDR1 and CDR2: SQVTM, ANQGSEA. The V gene lost 4 bases and the J gene lost 1 base, with 8 bases spanning the gap.

This chain uses TRBV11-2 with TRBJ2-1, with a weak D call TRBD2 (5 bases). The ends were cut back, 2 bases at V and 6 bases at J, with 14 bases in the middle. CDR1 is SGHAT and CDR2 is FQNNGV in the germline V gene. CDR3 size: 15 residues. The CDR3: CASSLMRGIPNEQFF. CDR3 DNA sequence: TGTGCCAGCAGCTTAATGCGAGGGATCCCCAATGAGCAGTTCTTC. The full variable domain, in which reference TRBV11-2 and TRBJ2-1 provide the parts outside the CDR3, is EAGVAQSPRYKIIEKRQSVAFWCNPISGHATLYWYQQILGQGPKLLIQFQNNGVVDDSQLPKDRFSAERLKGVDSTLKIQPAKLEDSAVYLCASSLMRGIPNEQFFGPGTRLTVL.

The V call is TRBV5-5, the J call TRBJ2-2; no reliable D call. The CDR3 has 13 residues. Trimming took 1 base from V and 6 from J, leaving 7 bases between them. Germline lookup yields CDR1 SGHKS and CDR2 YYEKEE (reference sequence). CDR3 DNA: TGTGCCAGCAGCTTGCGTGCGTCCGGGGAGCTGTTTTTT. This encodes CASSLRASGELFF.

This sequence joins TRBV28 and TRBJ2-2, with D perhaps TRBD1 or TRBD2 (7 bases each). The V and J ends lost 7 bases and 0 bases respectively, with 15 bases between them. The CDR3 is 16 amino acids. Germline CDR1 is MDHEN and CDR2 is SYDVKM. The CDR3 DNA reads TGTGCCAGCAATTGGGAGGGGACAGCGAACACCGGGGAGCTGTTTTTT. Its translation: CASNWEGTANTGELFF.

This clone appeared a few times. The V gene is TRBV29-1, the J gene TRBJ2-7; 7 bases agree with TRBD2. This CDR3 contains 15 residues. V was clipped by 7 bases and J by 0 bases; unmatched bases: 12. Germline CDR1 reads SQVTM; CDR2 reads ANQGSEA. For the CDR3, the DNA is TGCAGCGCTCCGGGACTATATCCACCCTCCTACGAGCAGTACTTC. This translates into CSAPGLYPPSYEQYF.

The rearrangement joins TRBV11-2 to TRBJ2-7, with 7 bases that match TRBD1. The CDR3 is 15 amino acids. Germline assignment: CDR1 SGHAT and CDR2 FQNNGV. Trimming removed 3 bases from V and 6 bases from J; junction bases left unmatched: 11. The CDR3, as DNA: TGTGCCAGCAGCTTTGATTCAGGGGGATCTCGCGAGCAGTACTTC. Residues: CASSFDSGGSREQYF.

The chain links TRBV10-3 to TRBJ1-2; tentative D call: TRBD1 (5 bases). Trimming cost V 4 bases and J 4 bases, with 10 bases left between them. This CDR3 is 13 amino acids long. Germline V lookup: CDR1 ENHRY, CDR2 SYGVKD. The CDR3 loop is CAISGGRGYGYTF. In DNA, the CDR3 is TGTGCCATCAGTGGAGGGAGGGGCTATGGCTACACCTTC.

This clone has more than one count but fewer than ten. The chain links TRBV4-3 to TRBJ1-2; perhaps TRBD1 as D (5 bases). Germline loops: CDR1 LGHNA, CDR2 YSLEER. This CDR3 has 15 residues. V gave up 0 bases and J gave up 1 base, with 9 bases separating them. The CDR3, as DNA: TGCGCCAGCAGCCAAGATTATCAGGGTAACTATGGCTACACCTTC. As protein: CASSQDYQGNYGYTF.